Given below is one T cell receptor beta chain in context. The target antigen is unknown. The germline gene is not matched at one end of the junction; a read error may be the cause. The sample is drawn from a study of Ad26.COV2.S vaccination and SARS-CoV-2 variants. About the study: Into the muscle, Ad26.COV2.S was dosed once or twice, 56 days apart. Whole-study findings and limits: Non-spike TCR breadth did not differ much between vaccine and placebo recipients.

The repertoire was sequenced with immunoSEQ multiplex PCR; TCRdb's copy has only in-frame clones and lacks some. Among roughly 240,000 clones, roughly 90% were seen once, and the ten largest hold around 10%. There are 14 residues in the CDR3. Looked up from germline, CDR1 is SGHRS and CDR2 is YFSETQ. Sample treatment: 15 to 20 received Ad26.COV2.S at low or high dose, single or two shots; 5 received placebo; per-sample allocation not given. Sample collection was performed on day 63 after the first vaccine or placebo injection. The sample in question was peripheral blood, obtained in a trial of Ad26.COV2.S vaccine versus placebo. The origin of this receptor is a person aged 18-60 years who received the Ad26.COV2.S COVID-19 vaccine or a placebo. The chain is built from TRBV5-1 and TRBJ2-3; the D gene could be TRBD1 or TRBD2 (5 bases each). This chain's CDR3 is CASRFEGRTDTQYF. The CDR3 coding sequence is TGCGCCAGCCGCTTCGAGGGGCGCACAGATACGCAGTATTTT.